This TCR beta chain was identified during a study of cytomegalovirus exposure and HLA in healthy donors. Study-wide points: Investigators reported approximately 170 TCR beta chains as tied to cytomegalovirus. Cytomegalovirus status was reportedly diagnosed by the classifier with high sensitivity and specificity.

Using immunoSEQ multiplex PCR, the repertoire was profiled, and TCRdb retains in-frame clones only, with some absent. Of more than 250,000 clones in the sample, 87% are singletons; the top ten hold approximately 1.2%. Trimming removed 7 bases from V and 7 bases from J, with 11 bases in between. Germline assignment: CDR1 SQVTM and CDR2 ANQGSEA. The CDR3 loop spans 11 amino acids. Concerning this clone: Antigen unknown.

The sequence derives from a woman younger than 45 in good health and CMV-seropositive. The chain joins TRBV29-1 to TRBJ2-1, with D maybe TRBD2 (5 bases). Sequenced material: PBMCs. CDR3 amino acids: CSAGPGNEQFF. The CDR3 bases are TGCAGCGCCGGACCGGGAAATGAGCAGTTCTTC.